A selection of T cell receptor beta chains follows, all from one sample in a study of T cells in Graves' hyperthyroidism and ophthalmopathy. One entry per CDR3 protein results from TCRdb running MiXCR on the multiplex PCR reads. The sample has fewer than 650,000 distinct CDR3 sequences; 11% to 15% are singletons. The specimen was blood. These receptor sequences come from a woman aged 35 to 49 with Graves' hyperthyroidism. Both conserved end residues are part of each CDR3. The D gene is left open where the match is weak. Some rows have no size entry. The others give once, few or many, or a class for an expanded clone.

TRBJ2-7	NA	many	TRBV12-3/TRBV12-4	TGTGCCAGCAGCCCCGTTTTGGGTGCCTACGAGCAGTACTTC	CASSPVLGAYEQYF
TRBJ2-5	NA	many	TRBV28	TGTGCCAGCAGTTTAGGTATTGTGGAGACCCAGTACTTC	CASSLGIVETQYF
TRBJ2-7	TRBD1	many	TRBV2	TGTGCCAGCAGCAAGGGACAGGGTCCCTACGAGCAGTACTTC	CASSKGQGPYEQYF
TRBJ1-1	NA	NA	TRBV5-1	TGCGCCAGCAGCTTGAATAGCAGAAACACTGAAGCTTTCTTT	CASSLNSRNTEAFF
TRBJ2-3	TRBD2	many	TRBV5-1	TGCGCCAGCAGCTCTACTAGCGGGAGGGCCGATACGCAGTATTTT	CASSSTSGRADTQYF
TRBJ2-3	TRBD2	many	TRBV18	TGTGCCAGCTCACCACTACCAGCGGGGGTGACAGATACGCAGTATTTT	CASSPLPAGVTDTQYF
TRBJ2-7	NA	many	TRBV2	TGTGCCAGCAGTGAATCGGGACCCTCCAACGAGCAGTACTTC	CASSESGPSNEQYF
TRBJ2-7	NA	many	TRBV20-1	TGCAGTGCTAGAGATATACCCTTCTCCTACGAGCAGTACTTC	CSARDIPFSYEQYF
TRBJ2-5	TRBD2	few	TRBV30	TGTGCCTGGAGCCTCGGGGCGGGAGCTCTGGAGACCCAGTACTTC	CAWSLGAGALETQYF
TRBJ2-7	NA	many	TRBV7-8	TGTGCCAGCAGCCCCCATCCGTACGAGCAGTACTTC	CASSPHPYEQYF
TRBJ1-2	NA	many	TRBV28	TGTGCCAGCAGAAAAGGGGGGGGCACCGGCGAAGGCTACACCTTC	CASRKGGGTGEGYTF
TRBJ2-3	TRBD2	NA	TRBV19	TGTGCCAGTAAAGGAGGACTAGCGGGAGGTGATACGCAGTATTTT	CASKGGLAGGDTQYF
TRBJ2-1	NA	few	TRBV6-2/TRBV6-3	TGTGCCAGCATTGGCGGGATCATAAATGAGCAGTTCTTC	CASIGGIINEQFF
TRBJ1-1	NA	NA	TRBV12-3/TRBV12-4	TGTGCCAGCAGTTTACTCCCAGGGCAGGTTTTCTTT	CASSLLPGQVFF
TRBJ2-7	TRBD1	many	TRBV12-3/TRBV12-4	TGTGCCAGCCCAGGACAGGGGTTAGGGGAGCAGTACTTC	CASPGQGLGEQYF
TRBJ2-1	TRBD2	many	TRBV2	TGTGCCAGCACCCTAAGTAGTGGGGAGGGATTTAATTACAATGAGCAGTTCTTC	CASTLSSGEGFNYNEQFF
TRBJ2-7	NA	NA	TRBV5-4	TGTGCCAGCAGCTCTCCGACAGTTTCCTACGAGCAGTACTTC	CASSSPTVSYEQYF
TRBJ1-4	TRBD1	NA	TRBV6-1	TGTGCCAGTAAGACAGGGATTAATGAAAAACTGTTTTTT	CASKTGINEKLFF
TRBJ2-1	NA	NA	TRBV6-1	TGTGCCAGCAGACCCGACAGGAGGGTTCTCAATGAGCAGTTCTTC	CASRPDRRVLNEQFF
TRBJ2-4	NA	NA	TRBV2	TGTGCCAGCAGTGAATTGAGGGACGGGTTAGCCAAAAACATTCAGTACTTC	CASSELRDGLAKNIQYF
TRBJ2-5	TRBD1	many	TRBV20-1	TGCAGTGCTAGAGATTCCAGGGGGATAGAGACCCAGTACTTC	CSARDSRGIETQYF
TRBJ1-1	TRBD1	many	TRBV28	TGTGCCAGCAGCGCCGGACAGGATCACACTGAAGCTTTCTTT	CASSAGQDHTEAFF
TRBJ2-3	NA	few	TRBV20-1	TGCAGTGCTAGGACTGGGAACACAGATACGCAGTATTTT	CSARTGNTDTQYF
TRBJ2-5	NA	few	TRBV4-1	TGCGCCAGCAGCCAAGAATCGGCGCCAAAGAGAACCCAGTACTTC	CASSQESAPKRTQYF
TRBJ2-3	TRBD2	many	TRBV2	TGTGCCAGCAGTGCGACTAGCGGACTCACAGATACGCAGTATTTT	CASSATSGLTDTQYF
TRBJ2-1	NA	few	TRBV2	TGTGCCAGCAGTGGGGAGGGCAGGGGGCGCAATGAGCAGTTCTTC	CASSGEGRGRNEQFF
TRBJ1-3	NA	many	TRBV18	TGTGCCAGCCTATCTGGAAACACCATATATTTT	CASLSGNTIYF
TRBJ2-1	NA	NA	TRBV19	TGTGCCAGTAGTTCCCAGGGTTTCTTGGCATACAATGAGCAGTTCTTC	CASSSQGFLAYNEQFF
TRBJ2-7	NA	NA	TRBV27	TGTGCCAGCAGTCCAGCAGGGTTTCACGAGCAGTACTTC	CASSPAGFHEQYF
TRBJ1-1	NA	many	TRBV3-1	TGTGCCAGCAGCCAAGAGGGACAAAACACTGAAGCTTTCTTT	CASSQEGQNTEAFF
TRBJ1-1	NA	many	TRBV10-3	TGTGCCATCAGCGTCCTGGAGAACACTGAAGCTTTCTTT	CAISVLENTEAFF
TRBJ1-1	NA	many	TRBV30	TGTGCCTGGAGTGTACAAACGAACACTGAAGCTTTCTTT	CAWSVQTNTEAFF
TRBJ1-1	NA	many	TRBV3-1	TGTGCCAGCAGCGGGGGGGGGGACACTGAAGCTTTCTTT	CASSGGGDTEAFF
TRBJ2-3	NA	NA	TRBV28	TGTGCCAGCAGTCGGAATACGCAGTATTTT	CASSRNTQYF